Reported below is one T cell receptor beta chain. The antigen it recognizes is unknown. The input lacks base qualities; no much larger clone sits a single base away. The library was made by the immunoSEQ multiplex PCR assay. The immuneACCESS repertoire file appears here via TCRdb, limited to in-frame rearrangements. These files lack a portion of the clones; in checked studies, under half of the deficit traces to unresolved V genes, and the cause of the others is not known. This sample comprises some 410,000 clones, approximately 92% of them detected only once. Clones ranked in the top ten supply over 5.5% of the sample. This record belongs to a study of control samples from healthy donors and cancer patients (dated by TCRdb to the early 2020s). Sequenced material: PBMCs. The clonotype comes from a man aged 40-55 years with head and neck cancer.

The DNA is TGCGCCAGCAGTGAGTATGGACAGGGCCGGGAAGCTTTCTTT. This sequence encodes CASSEYGQGREAFF. In this chain, TRBV10-1 is recombined with TRBJ1-1; the central 8 bases match TRBD1. The germline V gene (reference sequence) sets CDR1 to WNHNN and CDR2 to SYGVQD. The CDR3 covers 14 residues, taking in both the cysteine and the phenylalanine. Left in the record is the CDR3 DNA by itself, 42 bases read in frame from the first base. Trimming removed 1 base from V and 8 bases from J; the gene matches leave 6 bases unexplained.